This T cell receptor beta chain is from a study of Tregs in tolerant kidney transplant recipients. The CDR3 runs to 14 residues. The junction had 4 bases not matched to a gene; V was cut back by 3 bases and J by 4 bases. CDR1 SGHRS and CDR2 YFSETQ come from the germline V gene. Related graft donors supplied nonmyeloablative bone marrow transplants, and mixed chimerism was transient. Of note for this clone: The target antigen is unknown.

Data came from immunoSEQ multiplex PCR; TCRdb stores just in-frame clones and leaves some out. The sample lists about 50,000 clones, about 92% seen once, with around a sixth in the top ten. The study's findings and limits: Some patients' samples used different primers over time, so nucleotide sequences weren't comparable. The small number of patients limits these findings pending further validation.

Source: CD8+ T cells from blood (PBMCs), taken 12 months after the transplant. The TCR sequence derives from a human patient who received a combined kidney and bone marrow transplant. The graft donor may have contributed some T cells. This chain connects TRBV5-1 to TRBJ1-1; the match to TRBD1 covers 9 bases. The CDR3 bases are TGCGCCAGCAGCTATACAGGGGGCAGCACTGAAGCTTTCTTT. Amino acid sequence: CASSYTGGSTEAFF.